The 15 T cell receptor beta chains listed next were all sequenced from one sample in a study of control samples from healthy donors and cancer patients. The table came from immunoSEQ multiplex PCR; TCRdb's copy has only in-frame clones and leaves some out. The sample records around 250,000 clones, approximately 80% being singletons. Material: PBMCs. The receptors were sampled from a woman in her sixties with lung cancer.

The J gene is TRBJ1-1, the V gene TRBV2; no definite D call. The CDR3 totals 12 residues. Looked up from germline, CDR1 is SNHLY and CDR2 is FYNNEI. With 7 bases removed from V and 4 bases from J, the gap between germline ends came to 10 bases. CDR3 nucleotides: TGTGCCAGCAACCGGGATGTCACTGAAGCTTTCTTT. Its translation: CASNRDVTEAFF.

The genes are TRBV5-4 and TRBJ1-1, with unresolved D. Trimming took off 4 bases at V and 0 bases at J, with 19 bases between the two ends. The CDR3 consists of 17 residues. Germline V CDR1 and CDR2: SGHNT, YYREEE (reference sequence). The CDR3 coding sequence is TGTGCCAGCAGCCCGGACGGAGTTTCTCTCATGAACACTGAAGCTTTCTTT. This sequence encodes CASSPDGVSLMNTEAFF.

The chain uses TRBV19 and TRBJ2-7, with 8 bases matching TRBD1. Germline V lookup: CDR1 LNHDA, CDR2 SQIVND (reference sequence). V lost 3 bases, J lost 3 bases, and 7 bases stayed unmatched. This CDR3 spans 15 amino acids. CDR3 sequence: CASSIGQGTGYEQYF. For the CDR3, the DNA is TGTGCCAGTAGTATCGGGCAGGGGACAGGCTACGAGCAGTACTTC.

This chain uses TRBV19 with TRBJ2-3; 11 bases line up with TRBD2. The CDR3 covers 17 residues. V shed 1 base, J shed 3 bases, and the junction held 6 bases outside the gene matches. Germline V gene sequence: CDR1 LNHDA, CDR2 SQIVND (reference sequence). CDR3 bases: TGTGCCAGTAGTATAGGCCCTCGACTAGCGGGGACAGATACGCAGTATTTT. It codes for CASSIGPRLAGTDTQYF.

This clone was picked up a small number of times. The V and J genes are TRBV10-1 and TRBJ2-3; no firm D call. V dropped 10 bases and J dropped 1 base, with 15 bases sitting between them. Germline CDR1 is WNHNN and CDR2 is SYGVQD (reference sequence). The CDR3 sequence is 14 residues long. CDR3 DNA: TGCGCCACCCAAGACGCTCTGGGCACAGATACGCAGTATTTT. It encodes CATQDALGTDTQYF.

This rearrangement joins TRBV18 to TRBJ1-3; 7 nucleotides line up with TRBD1. Germline V gene lookup returns CDR1 KGHSH and CDR2 LQKENI. The CDR3 contains 16 residues. V shed 8 bases, J shed 1 base, and the junction held 11 bases outside the gene matches. For the CDR3, the DNA is TGTGCCAGCGGAAAAGGGGGCGCGATGTCTGGAAACACCATATATTTT. Amino acids: CASGKGGAMSGNTIYF.

The V gene is TRBV28, the J gene TRBJ2-1; D is tentatively TRBD1 or TRBD2 (5 bases each). This CDR3 comprises 11 residues. V was trimmed by 5 bases and J by 9 bases, leaving 8 bases between them. Germline lookup yields CDR1 MDHEN and CDR2 SYDVKM. The CDR3 region has the DNA TGTGCCAGCAGTAGGGACGTTGAGCAGTTCTTC. It codes for CASSRDVEQFF.

The chain couples TRBV11-3 to TRBJ2-5; 7 bases map to TRBD2. With V trimmed by 3 bases and J by 1 base, 2 bases remained unmatched. CDR1 is SGHNT and CDR2 is YENEEA in the germline V gene. The CDR3 totals 14 residues. This chain's CDR3 is CASSLGGSQETQYF. The CDR3 DNA reads TGTGCCAGCAGCTTGGGCGGGAGCCAAGAGACCCAGTACTTC.

This clone has only a few counts. The CDR3 region has the DNA TGTGCCACCAGACGGTACAATGAGCAGTTCTTC. It codes for CATRRYNEQFF. The chain joins TRBV24-1 to TRBJ2-1; no clear D gene. The length of the CDR3 is 11 residues. Germline V gene sequence: CDR1 KGHDR, CDR2 SFDVKD. The V end lost 7 bases, the J end lost 4 bases, and 4 bases lay between the germline ends.

The chain uses TRBV13 and TRBJ1-1; 7 bases line up with TRBD1. Unmatched junction bases numbered 14, after V lost 0 bases and J lost 4 bases. The germline CDR1 and CDR2 sequences are PRHDT and FYEKMQ (reference sequence). The CDR3 consists of 18 residues. The DNA of the CDR3 is TGTGCCAGCAGCTTAGGTCTCCCACAGGGGCCCGGGCGCACTGAAGCTTTCTTT. Its protein product is CASSLGLPQGPGRTEAFF.

A single count supports this clone. The chain employs TRBV7-9 and TRBJ2-3, with 9 positions matching TRBD2. The CDR3 totals 17 residues. Trimming removed 0 bases from V and 1 base from J; junction bases left unmatched: 5. Germline CDR1 SEHNR, CDR2 FQNEAQ (reference sequence). The CDR3 is CASSLALSGSGTDTQYF. DNA of the CDR3: TGTGCCAGCAGCTTAGCGCTTAGCGGGAGTGGCACAGATACGCAGTATTTT.

J is TRBJ2-1 and V is TRBV30; D remains unclear. The V end was cut by 0 bases, the J end by 6 bases, with 6 bases between. CDR1 is GTSNPN and CDR2 is SVGIG in the germline V gene (reference sequence). This CDR3 has 12 amino acids. The CDR3 region is CAWSVRVNEQFF. Written as DNA, the CDR3 is TGTGCCTGGAGTGTACGGGTCAATGAGCAGTTCTTC.

The chain has TRBV9 and TRBJ2-2; either TRBD1 or TRBD2 may supply D (5 bases each). Trimming stripped 0 bases from V and 12 bases from J, with 18 bases between. CDR1 and CDR2 from the germline V gene are SGDLS and YYNGEE. This CDR3 has 15 amino acids. The CDR3 loop reads CASSVGGDNTGKLFF. In DNA, the CDR3 is TGTGCCAGCAGCGTAGGAGGGGATAACACGGGGAAGCTGTTTTTT.

This chain uses TRBV19 with TRBJ1-1, with TRBD1 matching over 7 bases. This CDR3 is built from 13 residues. The junction had 11 bases not matched to a gene; V was cut back by 7 bases and J by 9 bases. Germline assignment: CDR1 LNHDA and CDR2 SQIVND (reference sequence). The CDR3 protein is CASTQQGEWKAFF. The CDR3 DNA is TGTGCCAGTACCCAGCAGGGGGAATGGAAAGCTTTCTTT.

The rearrangement uses TRBV5-1 and TRBJ2-6, with 9 positions matching TRBD1. The CDR3 is 19 amino acids. The V gene's germline CDR1 is SGHRS and CDR2 YFSETQ. V trimming: 3 bases; J trimming: 4 bases; junction bases outside the gene matches: 14. The CDR3 region is CASSSDRGSWSAGANVLTF. The DNA for the CDR3 is TGCGCCAGCAGCTCTGACAGGGGGTCATGGTCCGCGGGGGCCAACGTCCTGACTTTC.